This T cell receptor beta chain came from a study of T-cell memory formation after mild COVID-19. Study information: TCR clusters largely stayed donor specific.

TCRdb recomputed calls from the 5' RACE reads with MiXCR, one row per CDR3 protein. The sample records about 45,000 distinct CDR3 sequences, 6% to 8% being singletons. This clonotype has only one observation. Its target is unknown. Points from the study as a whole: Day 15 to 85 contracting clones showed balanced CD4/CD8; later expanders leaned CD4+.

CDR1 MNHEY and CDR2 SVGEGT come from the germline V gene. This CDR3 has 12 amino acids. The V and J ends lost 4 bases and 7 bases, in that order; junction bases with no gene match: 1. This sequence was found in a man aged 18-30 years who had mild COVID-19 (a few samples of this study predate the infection). Cell type and time point are not known. The chain joins TRBV6-2 or TRBV6-3 to TRBJ1-5, with 7 bases fitting TRBD1. What was sequenced was PBMCs or a T cell subset sorted from them (not recorded which). CDR3 DNA: TGTGCCAGCAGTTTCAGGGGGCAGCCCCAGCATTTT. Protein: CASSFRGQPQHF.